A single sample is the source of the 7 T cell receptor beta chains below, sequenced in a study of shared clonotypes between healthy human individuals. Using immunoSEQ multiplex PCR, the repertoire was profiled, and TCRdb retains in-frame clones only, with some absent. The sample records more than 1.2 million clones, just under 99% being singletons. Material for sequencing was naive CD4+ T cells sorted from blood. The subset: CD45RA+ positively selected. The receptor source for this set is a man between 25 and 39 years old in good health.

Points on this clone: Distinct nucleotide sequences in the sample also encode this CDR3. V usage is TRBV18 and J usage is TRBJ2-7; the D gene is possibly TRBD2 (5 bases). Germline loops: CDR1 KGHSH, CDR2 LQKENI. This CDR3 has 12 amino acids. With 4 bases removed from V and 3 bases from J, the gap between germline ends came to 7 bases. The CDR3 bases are TGTGCCAGCTCACGGAGGAACTACGAGCAGTACTTC. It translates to CASSRRNYEQYF. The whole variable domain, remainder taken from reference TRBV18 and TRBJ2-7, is NAGVMQNPRHLVRRRGQEARLRCSPMKGHSHVYWYRQLPEEGLKFMVYLQKENIIDESGMPKERFSAEFPKEGPSILRIQQVVRGDSAAYFCASSRRNYEQYFGPGTRLTVT.

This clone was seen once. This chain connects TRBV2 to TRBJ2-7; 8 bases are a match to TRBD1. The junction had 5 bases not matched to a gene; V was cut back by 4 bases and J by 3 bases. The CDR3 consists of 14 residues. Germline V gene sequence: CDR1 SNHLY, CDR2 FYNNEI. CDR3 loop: CASSVAGGSYEQYF. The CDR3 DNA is TGTGCCAGCAGTGTTGCAGGGGGCAGCTACGAGCAGTACTTC.

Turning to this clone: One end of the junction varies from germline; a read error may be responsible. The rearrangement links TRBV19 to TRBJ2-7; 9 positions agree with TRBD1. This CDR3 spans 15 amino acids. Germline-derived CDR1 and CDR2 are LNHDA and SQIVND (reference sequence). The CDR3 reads CASSIPGQGSNEQYF. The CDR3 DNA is TGTGCCAGTAGTATCCCGGGACAGGGCTCCAACGAGCAGTACTTC.

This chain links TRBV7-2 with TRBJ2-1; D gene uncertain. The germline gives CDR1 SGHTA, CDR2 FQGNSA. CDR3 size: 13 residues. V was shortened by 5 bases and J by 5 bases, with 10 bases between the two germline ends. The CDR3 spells CASSPRVHNEQFF. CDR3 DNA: TGTGCCAGCAGCCCCCGGGTCCACAATGAGCAGTTCTTC.

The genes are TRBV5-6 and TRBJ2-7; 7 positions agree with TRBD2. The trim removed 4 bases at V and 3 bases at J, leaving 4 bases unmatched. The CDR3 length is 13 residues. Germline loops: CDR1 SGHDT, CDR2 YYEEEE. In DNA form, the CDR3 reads TGTGCCAGCAGCGCTAGCGGCGGCTACGAGCAGTACTTC. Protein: CASSASGGYEQYF.

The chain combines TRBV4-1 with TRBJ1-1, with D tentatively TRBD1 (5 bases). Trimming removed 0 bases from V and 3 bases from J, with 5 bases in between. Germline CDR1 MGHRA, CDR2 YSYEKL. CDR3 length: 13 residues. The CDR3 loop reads CASSQEGDTEAFF. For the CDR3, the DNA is TGCGCCAGCAGCCAAGAGGGGGACACTGAAGCTTTCTTT.

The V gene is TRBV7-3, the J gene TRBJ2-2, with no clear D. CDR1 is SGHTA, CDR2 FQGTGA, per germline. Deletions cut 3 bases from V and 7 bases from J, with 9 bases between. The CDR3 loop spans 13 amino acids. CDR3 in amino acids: CASSFESFGELFF. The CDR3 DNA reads TGTGCCAGCAGCTTCGAGTCGTTCGGGGAGCTGTTTTTT. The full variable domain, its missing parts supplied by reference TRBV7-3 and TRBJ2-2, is GAGVSQTPSNKVTEKGKYVELRCDPISGHTALYWYRQSLGQGPEFLIYFQGTGAADDSGLPNDRFFAVRPEGSVSTLKIQRTERGDSAVYLCASSFESFGELFFGEGSRLTVL.